Listed below are T cell receptor beta chains from one sample, sequenced in a study of T cell repertoires in cytomegalovirus infection. TCRdb processed the reads anew with MiXCR; each CDR3 protein has one entry. The sample has hundreds of thousands of distinct CDR3 sequences, approximately 40% seen once. Antigen specificity for these receptors is unknown. The input for sequencing was cultured PBMCs, taken from culture after CMV antigen stimulation. Source of these receptors: a human donor in good health (CMV status not recorded). Some clones in this sample may be carry-over from other donors' samples. Both conserved end residues are part of each CDR3. The D gene is left open where the match is weak. Size tells how often a clone was seen (once, few, many) or the class of an expanded clone, and some rows leave it out.

clone size: once
J gene: TRBJ1-5
V gene: TRBV6-5
D gene: .
CDR3 DNA: TGTGCCAGCAGGCAGGAAGGGGACAATCAGCCCCAGCATTTT
CDR3 protein: CASRQEGDNQPQHF

clone size: .
J gene: TRBJ2-7
V gene: TRBV6-1
D gene: .
CDR3 DNA: TGTGCCAGCAGTGATCCGCGGCAATTCCACGAGCAGTACTTC
CDR3 protein: CASSDPRQFHEQYF

clone size: .
J gene: TRBJ2-7
V gene: TRBV20-1
D gene: .
CDR3 DNA: TGCAGTGGGAGAAGGGGGGACTACGAGCAGTACTTC
CDR3 protein: CSGRRGDYEQYF

clone size: .
J gene: TRBJ1-2
V gene: TRBV7-4
D gene: TRBD1
CDR3 DNA: TGTGCCAGCAGCTCCCAGGGGGTCGAAGGCTACACCTTC
CDR3 protein: CASSSQGVEGYTF

clone size: few
J gene: TRBJ1-5
V gene: TRBV20-1
D gene: .
CDR3 DNA: TGCAGTGCTAGAGGGCAGAATCAGCCCCAGCATTTT
CDR3 protein: CSARGQNQPQHF

clone size: .
J gene: TRBJ2-6
V gene: TRBV20-1
D gene: TRBD2
CDR3 DNA: TGCAGTGCTAGGCCCACTAGCGGGGGGACCCCCCTCTCTGGGGCCAACGTCCTGACTTTC
CDR3 protein: CSARPTSGGTPLSGANVLTF

clone size: few
J gene: TRBJ2-7
V gene: TRBV7-2
D gene: TRBD1
CDR3 DNA: TGTGCCAGCAGCTGGATAGGGGGGACAGGAGGTGGGGGCTACGAGCAGTACTTC
CDR3 protein: CASSWIGGTGGGGYEQYF

clone size: .
J gene: TRBJ2-7
V gene: TRBV7-9
D gene: TRBD2
CDR3 DNA: TGTGCCAGCAGCTTAAGCGGGAGGGCCGGTGAGCAGTACTTC
CDR3 protein: CASSLSGRAGEQYF

clone size: few
J gene: TRBJ2-7
V gene: TRBV7-2
D gene: TRBD2
CDR3 DNA: TGTGCCAGCAGCTCTTCTCTAGCGGGAGGAGACGAGCAGTACTTC
CDR3 protein: CASSSSLAGGDEQYF

clone size: few
J gene: TRBJ2-5
V gene: TRBV5-1
D gene: .
CDR3 DNA: TGCGCCAGCAGCCCAGGCCAGTTCCAAGAGACCCAGTACTTC
CDR3 protein: CASSPGQFQETQYF

clone size: .
J gene: TRBJ1-2
V gene: TRBV25-1
D gene: .
CDR3 DNA: TGTGCCAGCAGTGATCAACAGGTCTATGGCTACACCTTC
CDR3 protein: CASSDQQVYGYTF

clone size: .
J gene: TRBJ1-1
V gene: TRBV12-3/TRBV12-4
D gene: TRBD1
CDR3 DNA: TGTGCCAGCAGTCAACTCAGGGGGCTCGGTTTAAGAACTGAAGCTTTCTTT
CDR3 protein: CASSQLRGLGLRTEAFF

clone size: .
J gene: TRBJ2-1
V gene: TRBV6-1
D gene: .
CDR3 DNA: TGTGCCAGCAGCACAGGACTACCCAGGTGGAATGAGCAGTTCTTC
CDR3 protein: CASSTGLPRWNEQFF

clone size: .
J gene: TRBJ2-1
V gene: TRBV7-8
D gene: TRBD2
CDR3 DNA: TGTGCCAGCAGCCGGACTAGCGGAGAGTACAATGAGCAGTTCTTC
CDR3 protein: CASSRTSGEYNEQFF

clone size: .
J gene: TRBJ2-5
V gene: TRBV9
D gene: .
CDR3 DNA: TGTGCCAGCAGCGTAGAGTCACAAGAGACCCAGTACTTC
CDR3 protein: CASSVESQETQYF

clone size: .
J gene: TRBJ1-2
V gene: TRBV25-1
D gene: TRBD1
CDR3 DNA: TGTGCCAGCAGTGAATCCTGGCATTTGGACAGGAACTATGGCTACACCTTC
CDR3 protein: CASSESWHLDRNYGYTF

clone size: .
J gene: TRBJ1-2
V gene: TRBV3-1
D gene: TRBD1
CDR3 DNA: TGTGCCAGCAGCACGGACAGGGCTTCTGGCTACACCTTC
CDR3 protein: CASSTDRASGYTF

clone size: .
J gene: TRBJ2-1
V gene: TRBV2
D gene: TRBD1
CDR3 DNA: TGTGCCAGCACCAAGGACAGGGAGATCTACAATGAGCAGTTCTTC
CDR3 protein: CASTKDREIYNEQFF

clone size: few
J gene: TRBJ1-6
V gene: TRBV7-2
D gene: .
CDR3 DNA: TGTGCCATCGTCCTCGGGCCGTTCGATTCACCCCTCCACTTT
CDR3 protein: CAIVLGPFDSPLHF

clone size: .
J gene: TRBJ2-3
V gene: TRBV7-8
D gene: TRBD2
CDR3 DNA: TGTGCCAGCAGCTTGACTAGCGGGGTCACAGATACGCAGTATTTT
CDR3 protein: CASSLTSGVTDTQYF

clone size: few
J gene: TRBJ2-1
V gene: TRBV6-6
D gene: .
CDR3 DNA: TGTGCCAGCAGCCACAGACTTAGCCCCAATGGGGACAATGAGCAGTTCTTC
CDR3 protein: CASSHRLSPNGDNEQFF

clone size: .
J gene: TRBJ1-1
V gene: TRBV30
D gene: .
CDR3 DNA: TGTGCCTGGAGTCGTAGGGGGGACACTGAAGCTTTCTTT
CDR3 protein: CAWSRRGDTEAFF

clone size: few
J gene: TRBJ2-1
V gene: TRBV6-6
D gene: TRBD2
CDR3 DNA: TGTGCCAGCAGTTACTTTAGCGGGGGGTACAATGAGCAGTTCTTC
CDR3 protein: CASSYFSGGYNEQFF

clone size: .
J gene: TRBJ2-7
V gene: TRBV5-6
D gene: .
CDR3 DNA: TGTGCCAGCAGCGTGGTTGGGGACGGATCCTACGAGCAGTACTTC
CDR3 protein: CASSVVGDGSYEQYF

clone size: .
J gene: TRBJ1-5
V gene: TRBV18
D gene: .
CDR3 DNA: TGTGCCAGCTCACCTCCAGGTCGTTCTAATCAGCCCCAGCATTTT
CDR3 protein: CASSPPGRSNQPQHF

clone size: .
J gene: TRBJ1-2
V gene: TRBV11-2
D gene: .
CDR3 DNA: TGTGCCAGCAGCTTATCGATAGACTATGGCTACACCTTC
CDR3 protein: CASSLSIDYGYTF

clone size: few
J gene: TRBJ2-4
V gene: TRBV7-9
D gene: .
CDR3 DNA: TGTGCCAGCAGCAGGGACTCTCGGGACATTCAGTACTTC
CDR3 protein: CASSRDSRDIQYF

clone size: once
J gene: TRBJ2-5
V gene: TRBV6-2/TRBV6-3
D gene: .
CDR3 DNA: TGTGCCAGCAGCAACGCCGCCCCAGAGACCCAGTACTTC
CDR3 protein: CASSNAAPETQYF

clone size: many
J gene: TRBJ1-1
V gene: TRBV7-2
D gene: .
CDR3 DNA: TGTGCCAGCAGCTTTTCCCCGGGACGGGGTTACACTGAAGCTTTCTTT
CDR3 protein: CASSFSPGRGYTEAFF

clone size: .
J gene: TRBJ2-1
V gene: TRBV6-5
D gene: .
CDR3 DNA: TGTGCCAGCAGACCCGAGTCCTGGGACCTCCGCAGCTCCTACAATGAGCAGTTCTTC
CDR3 protein: CASRPESWDLRSSYNEQFF

clone size: few
J gene: TRBJ1-3
V gene: TRBV7-2
D gene: TRBD1
CDR3 DNA: TGTGCCAGCAGCAGCCAGACAGGGGTCGGAAACACCATATATTTT
CDR3 protein: CASSSQTGVGNTIYF

clone size: .
J gene: TRBJ2-7
V gene: TRBV7-2
D gene: TRBD2
CDR3 DNA: TGTGCCAGCAGCTTAAGGCGGGGGGCTCCCTACGAGCAGTACTTC
CDR3 protein: CASSLRRGAPYEQYF

clone size: .
J gene: TRBJ2-6
V gene: TRBV11-2
D gene: .
CDR3 DNA: TGTGCCAGCAGCTTAGGTCCCTACAAATCGGGGGCCAACGTCCTGACTTTC
CDR3 protein: CASSLGPYKSGANVLTF

clone size: .
J gene: TRBJ2-5
V gene: TRBV6-5
D gene: .
CDR3 DNA: TGTGCCAGCAGTTATATGGAGACCCAGTACTTC
CDR3 protein: CASSYMETQYF

clone size: few
J gene: TRBJ2-3
V gene: TRBV11-2
D gene: TRBD2
CDR3 DNA: TGTGCCAGCAGCTTAGTCAGCGGGGACCTCACAGATACGCAGTATTTT
CDR3 protein: CASSLVSGDLTDTQYF

clone size: .
J gene: TRBJ2-2
V gene: TRBV7-9
D gene: .
CDR3 DNA: TGTGCCAGCAGCCCTCCACCGAACACCGGGGAGCTGTTTTTT
CDR3 protein: CASSPPPNTGELFF

clone size: few
J gene: TRBJ2-5
V gene: TRBV7-2
D gene: .
CDR3 DNA: TGTGCCAGCAGCTTTCGCCAAGAGAGCCAGTACTTC
CDR3 protein: CASSFRQESQYF

clone size: once
J gene: TRBJ2-1
V gene: TRBV19
D gene: .
CDR3 DNA: TGTGCCAGTAGTATGTACATCCATGAGCAGTTCTTC
CDR3 protein: CASSMYIHEQFF

clone size: few
J gene: TRBJ1-2
V gene: TRBV7-9
D gene: .
CDR3 DNA: TGTGCCAGCAGCGGTAGTGGGATCTTCTATGGCTACACCTTC
CDR3 protein: CASSGSGIFYGYTF

clone size: many
J gene: TRBJ2-3
V gene: TRBV7-2
D gene: .
CDR3 DNA: TGTGCCAGCAGCCGGCCGAGGGATACGCAGTATTTT
CDR3 protein: CASSRPRDTQYF

clone size: few
J gene: TRBJ1-6
V gene: TRBV15
D gene: .
CDR3 DNA: TGTGCCACCAGCAGAGTTTTTGGGGGACCAAATTCACCCCTCCACTTT
CDR3 protein: CATSRVFGGPNSPLHF

clone size: few
J gene: TRBJ2-1
V gene: TRBV12-3/TRBV12-4
D gene: .
CDR3 DNA: TGTGCCAGCAGTTTCGGGGGACGTTCTAATAATGAGCAGTTCTTC
CDR3 protein: CASSFGGRSNNEQFF

clone size: many
J gene: TRBJ2-1
V gene: TRBV3-1
D gene: .
CDR3 DNA: TGTGCCAGCAGCCCCGTCTCTTTCCGCCTAAATGAGCAGTTCTTC
CDR3 protein: CASSPVSFRLNEQFF

clone size: .
J gene: TRBJ1-3
V gene: TRBV7-6
D gene: .
CDR3 DNA: TGTGCCAGCAGCTTATCCGGACAGAGCTTAACGGACACCATATATTTT
CDR3 protein: CASSLSGQSLTDTIYF

clone size: .
J gene: TRBJ2-1
V gene: TRBV6-5
D gene: .
CDR3 DNA: TGTGCCAGCAGTTACTCGAACCCTTGGGTTGTCAATGAGCAGTTCTTC
CDR3 protein: CASSYSNPWVVNEQFF

clone size: many
J gene: TRBJ1-4
V gene: TRBV6-1
D gene: .
CDR3 DNA: TGTGCCAGCAGTGTTTGGTGGCAGGCCTCTAATGAAAAACTGTTTTTT
CDR3 protein: CASSVWWQASNEKLFF

clone size: few
J gene: TRBJ2-5
V gene: TRBV29-1
D gene: TRBD1
CDR3 DNA: TGCAGCGTTGACGATCCCGGGACAGGGGTTGGGGAGACCCAGTACTTC
CDR3 protein: CSVDDPGTGVGETQYF

clone size: once
J gene: TRBJ1-1
V gene: TRBV12-3/TRBV12-4
D gene: .
CDR3 DNA: TGTGCCAGCAGTTCTGGGATGTGGGCGGGTGGAGCTTTCTTT
CDR3 protein: CASSSGMWAGGAFF

clone size: few
J gene: TRBJ2-5
V gene: TRBV27
D gene: .
CDR3 DNA: TGTGCCAGCAGTTTAGGAACCAGGGGACGGGAGACCCAGTACTTC
CDR3 protein: CASSLGTRGRETQYF

clone size: .
J gene: TRBJ2-7
V gene: TRBV15
D gene: .
CDR3 DNA: TGTGCCACCAGGAACCGTACGGGCAGGCGAGACGAGCAGTACTTC
CDR3 protein: CATRNRTGRRDEQYF

clone size: few
J gene: TRBJ1-3
V gene: TRBV4-3
D gene: TRBD1
CDR3 DNA: TGCGCCAGCAGCCGGGACAGGGGTTTCGGAAACACCATATATTTT
CDR3 protein: CASSRDRGFGNTIYF

clone size: .
J gene: TRBJ2-1
V gene: TRBV28
D gene: .
CDR3 DNA: TGTGCCAGCAGTTCGTGGGTTGAGCAGTTCTTC
CDR3 protein: CASSSWVEQFF

clone size: .
J gene: TRBJ1-6
V gene: TRBV20-1
D gene: .
CDR3 DNA: TGCAGTGCTACCCGGGAGGTTGAGTGCTTT
CDR3 protein: CSATREVECF

clone size: .
J gene: TRBJ1-6
V gene: TRBV19
D gene: .
CDR3 DNA: TGTGCCAGTAGTATATCAAGGGGACGGATAAATTCACCCCTCCACTTT
CDR3 protein: CASSISRGRINSPLHF